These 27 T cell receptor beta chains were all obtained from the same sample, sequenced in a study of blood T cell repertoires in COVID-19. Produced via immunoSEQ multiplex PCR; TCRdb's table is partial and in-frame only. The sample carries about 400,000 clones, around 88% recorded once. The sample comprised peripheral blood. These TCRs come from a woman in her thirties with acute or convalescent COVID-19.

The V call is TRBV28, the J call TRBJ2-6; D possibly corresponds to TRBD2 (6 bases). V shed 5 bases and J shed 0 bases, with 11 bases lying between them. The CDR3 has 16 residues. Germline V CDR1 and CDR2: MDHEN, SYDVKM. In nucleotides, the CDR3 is TGTGCCAGCAGTACTCCCGGGAGCTCTGGGGCCAACGTCCTGACTTTC. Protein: CASSTPGSSGANVLTF.

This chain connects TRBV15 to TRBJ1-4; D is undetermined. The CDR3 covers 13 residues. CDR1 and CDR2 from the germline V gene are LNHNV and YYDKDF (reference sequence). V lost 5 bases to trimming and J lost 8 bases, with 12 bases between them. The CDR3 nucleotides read TGTGCCACCAGCGCAGTGGCGGGGGAAAAACTGTTTTTT. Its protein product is CATSAVAGEKLFF.

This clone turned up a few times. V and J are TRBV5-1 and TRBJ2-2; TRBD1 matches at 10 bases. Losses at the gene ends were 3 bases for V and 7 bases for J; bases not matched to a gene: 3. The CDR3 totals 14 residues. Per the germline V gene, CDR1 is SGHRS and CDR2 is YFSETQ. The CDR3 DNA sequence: TGCGCCAGCAGCTGGGGACAGGGGAACGGGGAGCTGTTTTTT. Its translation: CASSWGQGNGELFF.

The CDR3 spells CASSQALDRGNTEAFF. The CDR3, as DNA: TGCGCCAGCAGCCAAGCACTAGACAGGGGGAACACTGAAGCTTTCTTT. V usage is TRBV4-1 and J usage is TRBJ1-1; 8 positions match TRBD1. The CDR3 has 16 residues. The V and J ends lost 1 base and 1 base, in that order; junction bases with no gene match: 5. The V gene's germline CDR1 is MGHRA and CDR2 YSYEKL.

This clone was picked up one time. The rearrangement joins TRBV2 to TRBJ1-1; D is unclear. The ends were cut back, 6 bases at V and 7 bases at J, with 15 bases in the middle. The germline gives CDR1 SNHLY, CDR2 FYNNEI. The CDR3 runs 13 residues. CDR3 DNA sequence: TGTGCCAGCAGGGCCGGGGAGCGAGGTGAAGCTTTCTTT. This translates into CASRAGERGEAFF.

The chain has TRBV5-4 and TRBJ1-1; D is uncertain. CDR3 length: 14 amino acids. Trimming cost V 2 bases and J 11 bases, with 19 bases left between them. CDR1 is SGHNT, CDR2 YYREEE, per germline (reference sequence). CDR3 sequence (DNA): TGTGCCAGCAGCTTCATCGATTCAGAGGCTCGCGCTTTCTTT. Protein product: CASSFIDSEARAFF.

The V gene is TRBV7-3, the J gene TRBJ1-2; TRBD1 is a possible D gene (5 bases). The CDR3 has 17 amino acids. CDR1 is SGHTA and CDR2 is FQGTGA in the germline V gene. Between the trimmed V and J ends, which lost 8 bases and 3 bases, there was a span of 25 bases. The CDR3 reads CASPPRGIRALYYGYTF. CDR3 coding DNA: TGTGCCAGCCCTCCACGGGGGATTCGGGCGCTATACTATGGCTACACCTTC.

The CDR3 here is CASSHLGLSGGSRETQYF. For the CDR3, the DNA is TGTGCCAGCAGCCACCTGGGGCTCAGCGGGGGGTCCCGAGAGACCCAGTACTTC. This chain links TRBV5-6 with TRBJ2-5; TRBD2 agrees at 9 bases. Germline assignment: CDR1 SGHDT and CDR2 YYEEEE. After removal of 4 bases from V and 4 bases from J, the junction contained 17 bases not matched to a gene. The CDR3 length is 18 residues.

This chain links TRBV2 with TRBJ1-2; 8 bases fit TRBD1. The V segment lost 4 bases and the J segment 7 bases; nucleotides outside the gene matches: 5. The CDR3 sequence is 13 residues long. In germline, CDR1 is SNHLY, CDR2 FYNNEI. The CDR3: CASSVSGTGGYTF. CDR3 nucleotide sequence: TGTGCCAGCAGTGTGTCCGGGACAGGTGGCTACACCTTC.

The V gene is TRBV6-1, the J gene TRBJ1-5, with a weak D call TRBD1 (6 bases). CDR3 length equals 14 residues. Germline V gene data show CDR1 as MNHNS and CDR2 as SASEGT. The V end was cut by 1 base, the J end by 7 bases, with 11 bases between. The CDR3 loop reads CASSEVWGPQPQHF. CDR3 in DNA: TGTGCCAGCAGTGAAGTGTGGGGGCCCCAGCCCCAGCATTTT.

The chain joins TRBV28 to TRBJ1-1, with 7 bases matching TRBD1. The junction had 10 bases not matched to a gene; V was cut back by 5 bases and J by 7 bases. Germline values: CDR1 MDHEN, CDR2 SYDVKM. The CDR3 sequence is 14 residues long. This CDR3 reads CASSPLGGQHEAFF. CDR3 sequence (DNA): TGTGCCAGCAGTCCACTGGGGGGACAGCATGAAGCTTTCTTT. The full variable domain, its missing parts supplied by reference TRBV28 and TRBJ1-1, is DVKVTQSSRYLVKRTGEKVFLECVQDMDHENMFWYRQDPGLGLRLIYFSYDVKMKEKGDIPEGYSVSREKKERFSLILESASTNQTSMYLCASSPLGGQHEAFFGQGTRLTVV.

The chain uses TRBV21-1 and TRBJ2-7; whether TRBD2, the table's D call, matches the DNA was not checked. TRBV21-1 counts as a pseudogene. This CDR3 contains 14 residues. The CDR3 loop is CASSRTRTTDEQYF. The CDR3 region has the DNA TGTGCCAGCAGCAGGACTAGGACGACGGACGAGCAGTACTTC.

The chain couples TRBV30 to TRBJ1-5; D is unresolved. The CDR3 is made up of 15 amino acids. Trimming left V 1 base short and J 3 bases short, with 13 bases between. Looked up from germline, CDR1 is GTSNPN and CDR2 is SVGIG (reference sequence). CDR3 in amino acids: CAWSDPTEANQPQHF. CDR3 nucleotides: TGTGCCTGGAGTGACCCGACTGAAGCCAATCAGCCCCAGCATTTT.

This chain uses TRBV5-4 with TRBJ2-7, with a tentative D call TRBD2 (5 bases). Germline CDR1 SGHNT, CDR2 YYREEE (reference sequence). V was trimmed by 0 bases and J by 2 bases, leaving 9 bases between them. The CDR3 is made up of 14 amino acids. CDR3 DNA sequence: TGTGCCAGCAGCTTGGGAGGGAACCCCTACGAGCAGTACTTC. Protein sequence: CASSLGGNPYEQYF.

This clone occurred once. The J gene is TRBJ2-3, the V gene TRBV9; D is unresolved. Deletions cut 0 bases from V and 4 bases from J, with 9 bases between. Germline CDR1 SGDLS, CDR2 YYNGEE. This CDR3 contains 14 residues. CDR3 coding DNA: TGTGCCAGCAGCGTAGCGGCGCAGGCAGATACGCAGTATTTT. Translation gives CASSVAAQADTQYF.

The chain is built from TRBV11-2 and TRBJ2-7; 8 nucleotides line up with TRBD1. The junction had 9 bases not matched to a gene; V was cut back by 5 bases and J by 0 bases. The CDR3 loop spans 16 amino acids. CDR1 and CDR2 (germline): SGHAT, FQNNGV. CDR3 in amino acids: CASSPRDRTYSYEQYF. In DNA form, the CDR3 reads TGTGCCAGCAGCCCCCGGGACAGGACCTACTCCTACGAGCAGTACTTC.

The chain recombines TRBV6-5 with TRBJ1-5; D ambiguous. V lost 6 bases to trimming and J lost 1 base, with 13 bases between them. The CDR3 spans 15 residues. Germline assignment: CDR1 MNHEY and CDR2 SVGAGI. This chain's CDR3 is CASSLKLRSNQPQHF. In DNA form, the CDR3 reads TGTGCCAGCAGCCTAAAACTAAGGAGCAATCAGCCCCAGCATTTT.

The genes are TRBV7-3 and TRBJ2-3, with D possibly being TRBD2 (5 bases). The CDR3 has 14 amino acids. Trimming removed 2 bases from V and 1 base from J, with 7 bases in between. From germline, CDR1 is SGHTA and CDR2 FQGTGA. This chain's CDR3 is CASSLDGGTDTQYF. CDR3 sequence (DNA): TGTGCCAGCAGCTTAGACGGGGGCACAGATACGCAGTATTTT.

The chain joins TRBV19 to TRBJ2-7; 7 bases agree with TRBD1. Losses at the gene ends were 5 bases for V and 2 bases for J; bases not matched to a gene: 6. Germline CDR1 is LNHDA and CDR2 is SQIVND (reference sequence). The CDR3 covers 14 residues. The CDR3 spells CASSLHTGAYEQYF. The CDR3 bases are TGTGCCAGTAGTCTCCACACAGGGGCCTACGAGCAGTACTTC.

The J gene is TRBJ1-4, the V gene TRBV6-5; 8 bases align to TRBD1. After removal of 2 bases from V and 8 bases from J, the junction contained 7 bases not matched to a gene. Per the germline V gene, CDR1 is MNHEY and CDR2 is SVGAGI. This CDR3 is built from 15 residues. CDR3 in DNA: TGTGCCAGCAGTTACAACGCAGGGGGCGAAGAAAAACTGTTTTTT. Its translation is CASSYNAGGEEKLFF.

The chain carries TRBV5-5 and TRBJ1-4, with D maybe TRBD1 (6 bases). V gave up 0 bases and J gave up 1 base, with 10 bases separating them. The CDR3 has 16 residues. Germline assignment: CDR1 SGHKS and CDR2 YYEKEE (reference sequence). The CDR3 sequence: CASSLGTGITNEKLFF. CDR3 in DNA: TGTGCCAGCAGCTTGGGAACAGGGATAACTAATGAAAAACTGTTTTTT.

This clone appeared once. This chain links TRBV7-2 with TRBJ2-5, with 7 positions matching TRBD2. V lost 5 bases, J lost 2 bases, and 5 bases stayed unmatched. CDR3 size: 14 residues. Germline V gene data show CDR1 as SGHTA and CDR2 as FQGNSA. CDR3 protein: CASSHTSAQETQYF. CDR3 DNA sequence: TGTGCCAGCAGCCACACTAGCGCTCAAGAGACCCAGTACTTC.

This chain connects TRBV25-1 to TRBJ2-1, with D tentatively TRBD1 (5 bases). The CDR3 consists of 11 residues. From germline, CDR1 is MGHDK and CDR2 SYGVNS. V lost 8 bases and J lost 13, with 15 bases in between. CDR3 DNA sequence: TGTGCCAGCCAGGGATTCTTTAATCAGTTCTTC. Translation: CASQGFFNQFF.

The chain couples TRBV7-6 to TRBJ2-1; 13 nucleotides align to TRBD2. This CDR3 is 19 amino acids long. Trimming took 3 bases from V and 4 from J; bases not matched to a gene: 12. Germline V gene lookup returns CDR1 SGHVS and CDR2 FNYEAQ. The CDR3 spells CASSLGLYRTSGGYNEQFF. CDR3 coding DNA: TGTGCCAGCAGCTTGGGATTGTATAGGACTAGCGGGGGATACAATGAGCAGTTCTTC.

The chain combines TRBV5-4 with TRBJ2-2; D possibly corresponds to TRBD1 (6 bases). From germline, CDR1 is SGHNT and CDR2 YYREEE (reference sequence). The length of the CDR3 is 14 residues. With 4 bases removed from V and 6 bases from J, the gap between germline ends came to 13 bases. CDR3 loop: CASSKITGSGELFF. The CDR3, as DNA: TGTGCCAGCAGCAAGATAACAGGGTCCGGGGAGCTGTTTTTT.

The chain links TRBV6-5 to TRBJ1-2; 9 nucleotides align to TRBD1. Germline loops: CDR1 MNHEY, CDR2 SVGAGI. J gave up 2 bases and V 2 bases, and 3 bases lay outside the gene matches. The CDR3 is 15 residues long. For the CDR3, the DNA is TGTGCCAGCAGTTACACAGGGGGCGGAAACTATGGCTACACCTTC. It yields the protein CASSYTGGGNYGYTF.

CDR3 region: CASSLVTGGIQYF. For the CDR3, the DNA is TGTGCCAGCAGCTTAGTTACGGGTGGCATTCAGTACTTC. The rearrangement joins TRBV7-3 to TRBJ2-4; D unresolved. Germline V gene data show CDR1 as SGHTA and CDR2 as FQGTGA. This CDR3 is 13 amino acids long. V lost 2 bases, J lost 9 bases, and 11 bases lay in between. The full variable domain, with the rest looked up from reference TRBV7-3 and TRBJ2-4, is GAGVSQTPSNKVTEKGKYVELRCDPISGHTALYWYRQSLGQGPEFLIYFQGTGAADDSGLPNDRFFAVRPEGSVSTLKIQRTERGDSAVYLCASSLVTGGIQYFGAGTRLSVL.